The clone carrying this T cell receptor (beta chain) has a count of ten or more. Its target is not known. These data originate in a study of CD8 T cells in ankylosing spondylitis. Overall study findings and caveats: Significant enrichment of disease-linked clones was reportedly seen in matched ankylosing spondylitis synovial fluid. Reports of some motif variants in reactive arthritis synovial fluid and blood predate this one.

Making use of molecular barcodes, quantitative 5'-RACE generated TCR beta libraries. TCRdb analysed the 5' RACE reads with MiXCR anew, one entry per CDR3 protein. The sample gives 100,000 to 150,000 distinct CDR3 sequences, 9.3% of which show up once; 3% to 4% is in the top ten. V dropped 7 bases and J dropped 8 bases, with 14 bases sitting between them. This CDR3 spans 12 amino acids. CDR1 and CDR2 (germline): SQVTM, ANQGSEA. The chain recombines TRBV29-1 with TRBJ2-2, with a possible D match to TRBD1 (6 bases). Source material: blood, either unsorted or a sorted T cell fraction (not recorded which). The TCR originated in a male donor with ankylosing spondylitis or in good health (not recorded which). The CDR3 DNA reads TGCAGCGCCCGGTCAGGGGAGGGGGAGCTGTTTTTT. This codes for CSARSGEGELFF.